The clone carrying this TCR beta chain is termed medium-sized. As yet, its antigen is unknown. The data were taken from a study of Tregs in tolerant kidney transplant recipients. The wider study: Sorting of CD4+CD25+CD127- cells followed 3-day belatacept mixed lymphocyte reactions, sometimes with approximately five-day graft donor restimulation.

Clones were read by immunoSEQ multiplex PCR, and TCRdb kept only the in-frame ones, dropping some. Counted here are 20,000 or so clones, approximately 65% occurring once; the ten biggest clones make up 3% to 4%. The sequencing input was Tregs from blood cultured with allogeneic cells. This receptor was obtained from a human donor in good health.

CDR3 DNA sequence: TGTGCCAGCAGGATACAGCTTTCACCCCTCCACTTT. It specifies CASRIQLSPLHF. The rearrangement joins TRBV6-1 to TRBJ1-6; D call uncertain. CDR3 size: 12 residues. V lost 6 bases, J lost 9 bases, and 9 bases lay in between. Germline V CDR1 and CDR2: MNHNS, SASEGT.